This record looks at one T cell receptor (beta chain) sequence and its context. This clonotype has just a few counts. There is no known antigen for this receptor. Base qualities are not provided; no much larger clone lies one nucleotide away. The sample originates from a study of response to subunit inactivated influenza vaccine (dated by TCRdb to between 2018 and 2020). The study in broad terms: Deep quantitative profiling of the T cell receptor repertoire was used in the study to follow responses to a trivalent subunit inactivated influenza vaccine. Results and caveats for the whole study, not just this receptor: It was suggested by the authors that each seasonal influenza vaccination may recruit only a limited number of new T cells.

V loses 4 bases of germline sequence and J loses 8 bases, and the interval between the two ends is 21 bases. CDR1 and CDR2, per the germline V gene, are SGHDT and YYEEEE. CDR3 length: 16 amino acids, cysteine to phenylalanine. The read is trimmed to its CDR3 DNA, 48 bases read in frame from base 1. The protocol used for the library was RT-PCR. The sample was run on an Illumina HiSeq 2500. TCRdb reworked the public reads: Q25 trimming with fastp, MiXCR clone assembly, productive beta chains retained. Rows are unified per CDR3 protein, each entry keeping the most common DNA and genes. The table for this sample lists about 300,000 distinct CDR3 sequences; 21% of them were counted only once. Approximately 10% of the sample goes to the ten largest clones.

The source material was PBMCs from blood, sampled less than 22 months after vaccination. The receptor comes from a man between 50 and 69 years old who received an inactivated influenza vaccine. Donor details come from another sample of the same person, matched by shared clones. The chain is encoded by TRBV5-6 joined to TRBJ2-2; the D gene is tentatively TRBD1 or TRBD2, each matching 5 bases. The nucleotide sequence is TGTGCCAGCAGCCCCCGGCCGGGACCCTTTTTGGGGGAGCTGTTTTTT. The resulting protein is CASSPRPGPFLGELFF.